The 25 T cell receptor beta chains reported below all come from one sample, sequenced in a study of blood T cell repertoires in COVID-19. Produced via immunoSEQ multiplex PCR; TCRdb's table is partial and in-frame only. Of 150,000 to 200,000 clones listed, 70% to 90% are singletons. Specimen: peripheral blood. Receptors originate from a man aged 55 to 70 who had recovered from COVID-19.

This CDR3 reads CASSRTGGSYEQYF. In DNA, the CDR3 is TGTGCCAGCAGTAGGACAGGGGGGTCCTACGAGCAGTACTTC. The chain carries TRBV28 and TRBJ2-7; 10 bases agree with TRBD1. There are 14 residues in the CDR3. The V gene end was trimmed by 5 bases and the J gene end by 1 base; junction bases not matched to a gene: 2. Germline loops: CDR1 MDHEN, CDR2 SYDVKM. The variable domain in full, completed from reference TRBV28 and TRBJ2-7, reads DVKVTQSSRYLVKRTGEKVFLECVQDMDHENMFWYRQDPGLGLRLIYFSYDVKMKEKGDIPEGYSVSREKKERFSLILESASTNQTSMYLCASSRTGGSYEQYFGPGTRLTVT.

This chain joins TRBV5-1 and TRBJ2-3, with 10 bases that match TRBD2. The V gene's germline CDR1 is SGHRS and CDR2 YFSETQ. The CDR3 totals 17 residues. The junction had 6 bases not matched to a gene; V was cut back by 0 bases and J by 2 bases. The CDR3 region is CASSLAASGGLTDTQYF. DNA of the CDR3: TGCGCCAGCAGCTTGGCGGCTAGCGGGGGCCTCACAGATACGCAGTATTTT.

The chain is built from TRBV25-1 and TRBJ2-5; 8 nucleotides align to TRBD2. CDR3 length: 16 amino acids. The trim removed 3 bases at V and 6 bases at J, leaving 12 bases unmatched. Germline V gene sequence: CDR1 MGHDK, CDR2 SYGVNS. Written as DNA, the CDR3 is TGTGCCAGCAGTGACCCGATCCGGGGGGGACCGAAGACCCAGTACTTC. Residues: CASSDPIRGGPKTQYF.

This clone was recorded only once. This chain links TRBV24-1 with TRBJ2-5, with 7 bases aligning to TRBD1. Germline CDR1 reads KGHDR; CDR2 reads SFDVKD. The CDR3 totals 16 residues. The V segment lost 1 base and the J segment 1 base; nucleotides outside the gene matches: 5. The CDR3 sequence is CATSDFDRVGQETQYF. The CDR3 nucleotides read TGTGCCACCAGTGATTTTGACAGGGTGGGCCAAGAGACCCAGTACTTC.

The rearrangement links TRBV6-5 to TRBJ2-7, with a possible D match to TRBD2 (5 bases). V dropped 6 bases and J dropped 1 base, with 10 bases sitting between them. The CDR3 is 13 amino acids. Germline CDR1 and CDR2: MNHEY and SVGAGI. CDR3 bases: TGTGCCAGCAGCGCCGGACTGTCCTACGAGCAGTACTTC. It codes for CASSAGLSYEQYF.

The gene calls are TRBV6-6 and TRBJ2-2, with 9 bases that match TRBD1. Germline V gene sequence: CDR1 MNHNY, CDR2 SVGAGI (reference sequence). V dropped 8 bases and J dropped 7; count of bases not matched to a gene: 8. This CDR3 is 14 amino acids long. As DNA, the CDR3 is TGTGCCAGCGTCAACAGGGGGCAGGGCGGGGAGCTGTTTTTT. It translates to CASVNRGQGGELFF.

This sequence joins TRBV5-4 and TRBJ1-2, with D possibly being TRBD1 (5 bases). The germline V and J ends were trimmed by 0 bases and 6 bases, with 12 bases remaining between them. There are 14 residues in the CDR3. Germline CDR1 SGHNT, CDR2 YYREEE (reference sequence). The CDR3 bases are TGTGCCAGCAGCTTGGGGGAGGGGATGGATGGCTACACCTTC. This gives the protein CASSLGEGMDGYTF.

V gene TRBV6-2 or TRBV6-3 combines with J gene TRBJ1-6, with TRBD1 matching over 11 bases. Germline assignment: CDR1 MNHEY and CDR2 SVGEGT. The CDR3 has 17 amino acids. The V and J ends lost 2 bases and 7 bases, in that order; junction bases with no gene match: 7. The DNA of the CDR3 is TGTGCCAGCAGTTACAGCCCCGGGACAGGGGGAAATTCACCCCTCCACTTT. Translating it yields CASSYSPGTGGNSPLHF.

The V call is TRBV7-9, the J call TRBJ1-2; no clear D gene. Deletions cut 1 base from V and 6 bases from J, with 9 bases between. Germline CDR1 and CDR2: SEHNR and FQNEAQ (reference sequence). The CDR3 consists of 13 residues. The CDR3 loop is CASSLVEVDGYTF. The CDR3 nucleotides are TGTGCCAGCAGCTTAGTTGAGGTGGATGGCTACACCTTC.

The rearrangement joins TRBV7-2 to TRBJ1-2; D is ambiguous. Per germline, CDR1 SGHTA and CDR2 FQGNSA. The CDR3 is made up of 13 amino acids. V lost 3 bases, J lost 8 bases, and 13 bases lay in between. CDR3 protein: CASSFGYGPGYTF. DNA for the CDR3: TGTGCCAGCAGCTTCGGTTATGGGCCCGGCTACACCTTC. Filled out from reference TRBV7-2 and TRBJ1-2, the complete variable domain reads GAGVSQSPSNKVTEKGKDVELRCDPISGHTALYWYRQSLGQGLEFLIYFQGNSAPDKSGLPSDRFSAERTGGSVSTLTIQRTQQEDSAVYLCASSFGYGPGYTFGSGTRLTVV.

This clone was seen just once. This chain connects TRBV4-2 to TRBJ2-6, with 8 bases matching TRBD1. The length of the CDR3 is 18 residues. J was trimmed by 0 bases and V by 3 bases; bases with no gene match: 7. Germline V CDR1 and CDR2: LGHNA, YNFKEQ. The CDR3 DNA reads TGTGCCAGCAGCCAGACGACAGGGGCAAACTCTGGGGCCAACGTCCTGACTTTC. Translating gives CASSQTTGANSGANVLTF.

This sequence joins TRBV9 and TRBJ2-2; maybe TRBD1 (5 bases). The CDR3 extends over 16 amino acids. V lost 4 bases and J 1 base, leaving 14 bases between the germline ends. Germline lookup yields CDR1 SGDLS and CDR2 YYNGEE. CDR3 sequence (DNA): TGTGCCAGCAGCCGCCTTAAGGGGAAGAACACCGGGGAGCTGTTTTTT. Translated: CASSRLKGKNTGELFF.

The chain couples TRBV19 to TRBJ2-3; 14 positions agree with TRBD2. The germline V gene encodes CDR1 LNHDA and CDR2 SQIVND (reference sequence). Trimming removed 6 bases from V and 1 base from J; junction bases left unmatched: 3. There are 16 residues in the CDR3. CDR3 sequence (DNA): TGTGCCAGTAGCCAGGGACTAGCGGGGGGCACAGATACGCAGTATTTT. It translates to CASSQGLAGGTDTQYF.

This sequence joins TRBV5-1 and TRBJ2-7, with D possibly being TRBD1 (5 bases). Deletions cut 3 bases from V and 0 bases from J, with 7 bases between. Germline V gives CDR1 SGHRS, CDR2 YFSETQ. The CDR3 consists of 13 residues. The CDR3 DNA follows: TGCGCCAGCAGCTCGGACAACTCCTACGAGCAGTACTTC. It encodes CASSSDNSYEQYF.

This chain uses TRBV14 with TRBJ2-7, with 7 positions matching TRBD1. V gave up 1 base and J gave up 6 bases; unmatched junction bases: 3. The germline V gene encodes CDR1 SGHDN and CDR2 FVKESK. This CDR3 contains 13 residues. CDR3 sequence reads: CASSQGNRGEQYF. The CDR3, as DNA: TGTGCCAGCAGCCAAGGTAACAGGGGCGAGCAGTACTTC.

The rearrangement uses TRBV21-1 and TRBJ2-5; the D call in the table, TRBD2, was not verified against the DNA. TRBV21-1 is termed a pseudogene. The CDR3 is 14 amino acids. CDR3 coding DNA: TGTGCCAGCAGCAAAGCAAGCGGGGAAGAGACCCAGTACTTC. Amino acid sequence: CASSKASGEETQYF.

The gene calls are TRBV2 and TRBJ1-1; D is possibly TRBD1 (6 bases). The CDR3 extends over 14 amino acids. Trimming took off 3 bases at V and 0 bases at J, with 8 bases between the two ends. CDR1 is SNHLY, CDR2 FYNNEI, per germline. The CDR3 sequence: CASSDTGLNTEAFF. As DNA, the CDR3 is TGTGCCAGCAGTGATACAGGGCTGAACACTGAAGCTTTCTTT.

This clone has just one count. J is TRBJ1-2 and V is TRBV28, with D maybe TRBD1 (6 bases). This CDR3 comprises 13 residues. In germline, CDR1 is MDHEN, CDR2 SYDVKM. Deletions cut 6 bases from V and 8 bases from J, with 16 bases between. CDR3 amino acids: CASRERGMGGYTF. For the CDR3, the DNA is TGTGCCAGCAGAGAAAGGGGGATGGGGGGCTACACCTTC.

This clone has only a few counts. The V call is TRBV15, the J call TRBJ1-6; D is perhaps TRBD1 (6 bases). The V gene lost 5 bases and the J gene lost 5 bases, with 22 bases spanning the gap. The CDR3 totals 18 residues. The germline V gene has CDR1 LNHNV and CDR2 YYDKDF (reference sequence). CDR3 region: CATSPRRGQGPNNSPLHF. Here the CDR3 DNA reads TGTGCCACCAGCCCCCGCCGGGGACAAGGGCCAAATAATTCACCCCTCCACTTT.

V is TRBV6-5 and J is TRBJ1-2; D might be TRBD1 (6 bases). This CDR3 spans 12 amino acids. In germline, CDR1 is MNHEY, CDR2 SVGAGI. V shed 6 bases and J shed 3 bases, with 8 bases lying between them. CDR3 nucleotide sequence: TGTGCCAGCAGCGGACAGTACTATGGCTACACCTTC. Its translation is CASSGQYYGYTF.

J is TRBJ1-5 and V is TRBV19; 9 positions match TRBD1. From germline, CDR1 is LNHDA and CDR2 SQIVND (reference sequence). This CDR3 contains 14 residues. The V and J ends lost 3 bases and 11 bases, in that order; junction bases with no gene match: 8. The CDR3: CASSMGTGKWSQHF. The CDR3 coding sequence is TGTGCCAGTAGTATGGGGACAGGGAAATGGTCCCAGCATTTT.

The rearrangement uses TRBV10-3 and TRBJ2-1, with 9 bases lining up with TRBD1. The V gene's germline CDR1 is ENHRY and CDR2 SYGVKD. The trim removed 5 bases at V and 9 bases at J, leaving 14 bases unmatched. This CDR3 contains 16 residues. The CDR3 loop is CAISPLAGTGSGEQFF. The CDR3 coding sequence is TGTGCCATCAGTCCTCTTGCCGGGACAGGGAGTGGTGAGCAGTTCTTC.

The CDR3 is CAISPQGNWDGYTF. The CDR3 DNA sequence: TGTGCCATTTCGCCACAGGGTAATTGGGATGGCTACACCTTC. The rearrangement links TRBV10-3 to TRBJ1-2; tentative D call: TRBD1 (6 bases). V lost 9 bases and J 6 bases, leaving 20 bases between the germline ends. CDR1 and CDR2 from the germline V gene are ENHRY and SYGVKD. The CDR3 covers 14 residues.

This clone showed up just a few times. The rearrangement links TRBV30 to TRBJ2-3; TRBD2 matches 11 bases. The V gene's germline CDR1 is GTSNPN and CDR2 SVGIG (reference sequence). The CDR3 spans 16 residues. Losses at the gene ends were 4 bases for V and 4 bases for J; bases not matched to a gene: 10. The CDR3 DNA is TGTGCCTGGACCAAAGGACTAGCGGGTGAGGCAGATACGCAGTATTTT. Translating gives CAWTKGLAGEADTQYF.

This rearrangement joins TRBV2 to TRBJ2-1, with D unclear. The germline V gene has CDR1 SNHLY and CDR2 FYNNEI. The ends were cut back, 5 bases at V and 1 base at J, with 9 bases in the middle. This CDR3 is 14 amino acids long. The CDR3 DNA is TGTGCCAGCAGTACTGATAGATCCTACAATGAGCAGTTCTTC. Residues: CASSTDRSYNEQFF.